The 26 T cell receptor beta chains listed next were all sequenced from one sample in a study of long-term antiretroviral therapy in people with HIV. Survey-level resolution applied to immunoSEQ assay v3.0. The repertoire was sequenced with immunoSEQ multiplex PCR; TCRdb's copy has only in-frame clones and lacks some. Of about 25,000 clones detected, approximately 76% appear once; the ten largest clones hold about 11%. The material sequenced was unsorted PBMCs, taken 1.1 years before starting antiretroviral therapy. The receptors stem from a woman aged 40-49 years with HIV.

CDR3 protein: CASTHSGGPYEQYF. The CDR3 nucleotides are TGTGCCAGCACCCATAGCGGGGGGCCCTACGAGCAGTACTTC. The J gene is TRBJ2-7, the V gene TRBV28; TRBD2 agrees at 10 bases. There are 14 residues in the CDR3. The ends lost 7 bases at V and 2 bases at J; junction bases unmatched: 5. CDR1 MDHEN and CDR2 SYDVKM come from the germline V gene.

Only one count was recorded for this clone. The chain links TRBV9 to TRBJ1-1; 8 positions agree with TRBD1. Germline CDR1 and CDR2: SGDLS and YYNGEE. The CDR3 runs to 15 residues. The V and J ends lost 3 bases and 2 bases, in that order; junction bases with no gene match: 6. This CDR3 is CASSGRDRINTEAFF. CDR3 sequence (DNA): TGTGCCAGCAGCGGGAGGGACAGGATTAACACTGAAGCTTTCTTT.

This clone was observed once. This chain links TRBV5-4 with TRBJ1-2, with TRBD1 matching over 9 bases. The CDR3 has 15 amino acids. V shed 0 bases and J 2 bases; nucleotides not matched to a gene: 2. CDR1 SGHNT and CDR2 YYREEE come from the germline V gene (reference sequence). The CDR3 here is CASSLAGQGNYGYTF. In nucleotides, the CDR3 is TGTGCCAGCAGCTTGGCCGGACAGGGGAACTATGGCTACACCTTC. Full variable domain (remainder filled in from reference TRBV5-4 and TRBJ1-2): ETGVTQSPTHLIKTRGQQVTLRCSSQSGHNTVSWYQQALGQGPQFIFQYYREEENGRGNFPPRFSGLQFPNYSSELNVNALELDDSALYLCASSLAGQGNYGYTFGSGTRLTVV.

The CDR3 DNA reads as TGCGCCAGCAGCTTGGGAGGACAGGGGAACTATGGCTACACCTTC. Its translation is CASSLGGQGNYGYTF. V gene TRBV5-1 combines with J gene TRBJ1-2, with 9 bases fitting TRBD1. The CDR3 runs 15 residues. The germline CDR1 and CDR2 sequences are SGHRS and YFSETQ. Germline trimming cut 0 bases from V and 2 bases from J; bases unmatched to any gene: 2.

The chain joins TRBV4-2 to TRBJ2-2, with a possible D match to TRBD2 (5 bases). The V end lost 3 bases, the J end lost 4 bases, and 9 bases lay between the germline ends. This CDR3 spans 14 amino acids. Per the germline V gene, CDR1 is LGHNA and CDR2 is YNFKEQ. CDR3 sequence: CASSQGVSTGELFF. The CDR3 DNA reads as TGTGCCAGCAGCCAGGGAGTATCCACCGGGGAGCTGTTTTTT.

This chain joins TRBV7-9 and TRBJ2-5; TRBD2 aligns across 8 bases. Looked up from germline, CDR1 is SEHNR and CDR2 is FQNEAQ (reference sequence). This CDR3 spans 14 amino acids. Trimming removed 5 bases from V and 3 bases from J; junction bases left unmatched: 5. CDR3 residues: CASSLGTSEETQYF. In DNA, the CDR3 is TGTGCCAGCAGCCTAGGGACTAGTGAAGAGACCCAGTACTTC. Using reference TRBV7-9 and TRBJ2-5 for the parts outside the CDR3, the full variable domain is DTGVSQNPRHKITKRGQNVTFRCDPISEHNRLYWYRQTLGQGPEFLTYFQNEAQLEKSRLLSDRFSAERPKGSFSTLEIQRTEQGDSAMYLCASSLGTSEETQYFGPGTRLLVL.

The chain joins TRBV6-5 to TRBJ1-2, with a tentative D call TRBD1 (6 bases). Germline CDR1 reads MNHEY; CDR2 reads SVGAGI. The CDR3 consists of 14 residues. Trimming cost V 7 bases and J 6 bases, with 18 bases left between them. CDR3 DNA sequence: TGTGCCAGCACCACGGGGGGGCGGGCCAATGGCTACACCTTC. It is translated as CASTTGGRANGYTF.

V and J are TRBV13 and TRBJ1-1; TRBD1 matches 11 bases. The length of the CDR3 is 14 residues. Per the germline V gene, CDR1 is PRHDT and CDR2 is FYEKMQ (reference sequence). V trimming: 1 base; J trimming: 6 bases; junction bases outside the gene matches: 1. The CDR3 loop reads CASSLEGQGAEAFF. CDR3 DNA: TGTGCCAGCAGCTTAGAGGGACAGGGGGCTGAAGCTTTCTTT.

The CDR3 loop is CASSSVKRNTQYF. CDR3 coding DNA: TGTGCCAGCAGCTCCGTAAAGAGGAATACGCAGTATTTT. The gene calls are TRBV11-2 and TRBJ2-3, with no clear D. Germline V lookup: CDR1 SGHAT, CDR2 FQNNGV. There are 13 residues in the CDR3. V was shortened by 4 bases and J by 7 bases, with 12 bases between the two germline ends.

The rearrangement links TRBV10-3 to TRBJ2-7; D gene ambiguous. Trimming stripped 2 bases from V and 0 bases from J, with 11 bases between. There are 15 residues in the CDR3. Germline lookup yields CDR1 ENHRY and CDR2 SYGVKD. The CDR3 region has the DNA TGTGCCATCAGTGAGGAGGCCGTTAGCTCCTACGAGCAGTACTTC. This gives the protein CAISEEAVSSYEQYF.

This clone was picked up a small number of times. The chain carries TRBV15 and TRBJ2-1, with 15 bases aligning to TRBD2. CDR1 is LNHNV, CDR2 YYDKDF, per germline (reference sequence). The V and J ends lost 1 base and 7 bases, in that order; junction bases with no gene match: 5. The CDR3 is 17 amino acids. CDR3 in amino acids: CATSRGPGLAGGNEQFF. In DNA, the CDR3 is TGTGCCACCAGCAGAGGCCCGGGACTAGCGGGAGGTAATGAGCAGTTCTTC.

The chain combines TRBV5-5 with TRBJ2-7; D not resolved. The V gene lost 4 bases and the J gene lost 9 bases, with 17 bases spanning the gap. CDR1 SGHKS and CDR2 YYEKEE come from the germline V gene (reference sequence). This CDR3 is built from 13 residues. The CDR3 loop is CASSTDPTSRQYF. CDR3 bases: TGTGCCAGCAGCACCGACCCAACTTCCCGGCAGTACTTC. Combining the CDR3 with reference TRBV5-5 and TRBJ2-7 gives the whole variable domain DAGVTQSPTHLIKTRGQQVTLRCSPISGHKSVSWYQQVLGQGPQFIFQYYEKEERGRGNFPDRFSARQFPNYSSELNVNALLLGDSALYLCASSTDPTSRQYFGPGTRLTVT.

The rearrangement uses TRBV11-2 and TRBJ1-1; a possible D gene is TRBD1 (5 bases). This CDR3 spans 15 amino acids. V shed 4 bases and J shed 0 bases, with 12 bases lying between them. The germline V gene has CDR1 SGHAT and CDR2 FQNNGV. In nucleotides, the CDR3 is TGTGCCAGCAGCTGGGCGACAGCTTTGAACACTGAAGCTTTCTTT. Translation gives CASSWATALNTEAFF.

This rearrangement joins TRBV9 to TRBJ2-7, with 8 bases matching TRBD2. V shed 0 bases, J shed 6 bases, and the junction held 2 bases outside the gene matches. CDR3 length: 13 residues. Germline V gives CDR1 SGDLS, CDR2 YYNGEE. Here the CDR3 reads CASSVGGGSEQYF. The CDR3 DNA sequence: TGTGCCAGCAGCGTAGGCGGGGGGAGCGAGCAGTACTTC.

This chain joins TRBV29-1 and TRBJ1-4, with D possibly being TRBD1 (5 bases). Between the trimmed V and J ends, which lost 6 bases and 4 bases, there was a span of 15 bases. This CDR3 is built from 14 residues. Germline-derived CDR1 and CDR2 are SQVTM and ANQGSEA. The CDR3 DNA reads TGCAGCGTGGTGTTGGGGGGGAGTAATGAAAAACTGTTTTTT. Translating gives CSVVLGGSNEKLFF.

The genes are TRBV5-4 and TRBJ2-7; TRBD2 might be the D (5 bases). The V end lost 4 bases, the J end lost 2 bases, and 16 bases lay between the germline ends. CDR1 is SGHNT and CDR2 is YYREEE in the germline V gene (reference sequence). The CDR3 runs to 15 residues. In DNA, the CDR3 is TGTGCCAGCAGCGGAGGATGGGATTCTACCTACGAGCAGTACTTC. It codes for CASSGGWDSTYEQYF.

Only one count was recorded for this clone. In DNA, the CDR3 is TGTGCCTGGAGTTTGGGGGGACATCGGAACACTGAAGCTTTCTTT. Translation gives CAWSLGGHRNTEAFF. The V and J genes are TRBV30 and TRBJ1-1; D possibly corresponds to TRBD1 (6 bases). Looked up from germline, CDR1 is GTSNPN and CDR2 is SVGIG (reference sequence). The CDR3 runs to 15 residues. V was trimmed by 2 bases and J by 1 base, leaving 14 bases between them.

The gene calls are TRBV2 and TRBJ2-1; the D gene is possibly TRBD2 (5 bases). The CDR3 covers 14 residues. The ends were cut back, 10 bases at V and 4 bases at J, with 17 bases in the middle. Looked up from germline, CDR1 is SNHLY and CDR2 is FYNNEI. The CDR3 loop is CAMAGPAVYNEQFF. In DNA, the CDR3 is TGTGCCATGGCGGGCCCCGCGGTTTACAATGAGCAGTTCTTC.

This chain uses TRBV19 with TRBJ1-3, with D possibly TRBD1 on 6 matching bases. Germline values: CDR1 LNHDA, CDR2 SQIVND (reference sequence). The CDR3 has 16 amino acids. The germline V and J ends were trimmed by 7 bases and 0 bases, with 16 bases remaining between them. As DNA, the CDR3 is TGTGCCAGTACCCCGAGAGGGACACTCTCTGGAAACACCATATATTTT. This codes for CASTPRGTLSGNTIYF.

The chain links TRBV7-9 to TRBJ2-7; D is undetermined. This CDR3 contains 13 residues. V dropped 3 bases and J dropped 6 bases, with 12 bases sitting between them. Germline V gene sequence: CDR1 SEHNR, CDR2 FQNEAQ (reference sequence). Written as DNA, the CDR3 is TGTGCCAGCAGCTTTCTGTCCTCTTCCGAGCAGTACTTC. As protein: CASSFLSSSEQYF.

This sequence joins TRBV30 and TRBJ1-2, with no clear D. The V gene lost 0 bases and the J gene lost 8 bases, with 13 bases spanning the gap. Germline V gives CDR1 GTSNPN, CDR2 SVGIG (reference sequence). The CDR3 totals 13 residues. The CDR3 reads CAWSVTGSGGYTF. CDR3 bases: TGTGCCTGGAGTGTAACCGGGTCGGGGGGCTACACCTTC. Full variable domain (remainder filled in from reference TRBV30 and TRBJ1-2): SQTIHQWPATLVQPVGSPLSLECTVEGTSNPNLYWYRQAAGRGLQLLFYSVGIGQISSEVPQNLSASRPQDRQFILSSKKLLLSDSGFYLCAWSVTGSGGYTFGSGTRLTVV.

This clone has just a few counts. This chain connects TRBV4-1 to TRBJ2-1; TRBD2 is a possible D gene (7 bases). This CDR3 has 15 residues. Trimming took off 8 bases at V and 0 bases at J, with 14 bases between the two ends. CDR1 is MGHRA and CDR2 is YSYEKL in the germline V gene. CDR3 nucleotide sequence: TGCGCCAGCCTTGAAGGGGGGGCCTCCTACAATGAGCAGTTCTTC. Translating it yields CASLEGGASYNEQFF.

V is TRBV5-4 and J is TRBJ2-5; 7 bases fit TRBD2. J was trimmed by 1 base and V by 1 base; bases with no gene match: 7. Germline CDR1 SGHNT, CDR2 YYREEE (reference sequence). There are 16 residues in the CDR3. DNA for the CDR3: TGTGCCAGCAGCTTGAAAGGCGGGGGTTTCCAAGAGACCCAGTACTTC. This sequence encodes CASSLKGGGFQETQYF. The variable domain in full, with the rest retrieved from reference TRBV5-4 and TRBJ2-5, is ETGVTQSPTHLIKTRGQQVTLRCSSQSGHNTVSWYQQALGQGPQFIFQYYREEENGRGNFPPRFSGLQFPNYSSELNVNALELDDSALYLCASSLKGGGFQETQYFGPGTRLLVL.

V and J are TRBV6-6 and TRBJ1-5; TRBD1 might be the D (6 bases). The germline V gene has CDR1 MNHNY and CDR2 SVGAGI (reference sequence). The CDR3 is 14 residues long. V dropped 6 bases and J dropped 3 bases, with 12 bases sitting between them. CDR3 region: CASRPGQYNQPQHF. DNA of the CDR3: TGTGCCAGCAGACCAGGACAGTACAATCAGCCCCAGCATTTT.

The CDR3 is CASSRQNTEAFF. The DNA for the CDR3 is TGTGCCAGCAGCCGACAGAACACTGAAGCTTTCTTT. The V gene is TRBV7-9, the J gene TRBJ1-1; D remains unclear. The CDR3 totals 12 residues. Germline CDR1 and CDR2: SEHNR and FQNEAQ (reference sequence). Trimming stripped 5 bases from V and 1 base from J, with 5 bases between.

This chain connects TRBV9 to TRBJ2-1; D perhaps matches TRBD2 (5 bases). V was pared by 2 bases and J by 6 bases, with 12 bases between. The CDR3 is made up of 14 amino acids. The V gene's germline CDR1 is SGDLS and CDR2 YYNGEE. The CDR3 DNA reads as TGTGCCAGCAGCGTCGAATACGGAGGCAATGAGCAGTTCTTC. It codes for CASSVEYGGNEQFF.